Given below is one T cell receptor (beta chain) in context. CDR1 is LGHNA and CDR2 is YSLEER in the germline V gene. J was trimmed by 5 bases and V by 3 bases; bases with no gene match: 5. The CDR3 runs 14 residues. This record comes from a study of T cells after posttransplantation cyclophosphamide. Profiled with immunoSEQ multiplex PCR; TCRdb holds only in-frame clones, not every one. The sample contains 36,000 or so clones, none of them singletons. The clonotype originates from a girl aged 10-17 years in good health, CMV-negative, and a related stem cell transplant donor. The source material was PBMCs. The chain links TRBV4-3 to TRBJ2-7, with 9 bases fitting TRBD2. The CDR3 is CASSQDGTSHEQYF. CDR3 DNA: TGCGCCAGCAGCCAGGACGGGACTAGCCACGAGCAGTACTTC.